The 27 T cell receptor beta chains below all came from one sample that was sequenced in a study of blood T cell repertoires in COVID-19. Clones were read by immunoSEQ multiplex PCR, and TCRdb kept only the in-frame ones, dropping some. The sample includes around 80,000 clones, around 80% seen only once; the top ten take 10% to 15%. The sample consisted of peripheral blood. Receptors originate from a human donor in a cohort sampled during active COVID-19.

The rearrangement uses TRBV5-5 and TRBJ2-7; 7 positions agree with TRBD2. Germline V gene lookup returns CDR1 SGHKS and CDR2 YYEKEE (reference sequence). J lost 3 bases, V lost 2 bases, and 5 bases had no gene match. The CDR3 length is 14 residues. The CDR3 spells CASSLAGRGYEQYF. The CDR3 region has the DNA TGTGCCAGCAGCTTAGCGGGGAGAGGCTACGAGCAGTACTTC. Full variable domain (rest looked up from reference TRBV5-5 and TRBJ2-7): DAGVTQSPTHLIKTRGQQVTLRCSPISGHKSVSWYQQVLGQGPQFIFQYYEKEERGRGNFPDRFSARQFPNYSSELNVNALLLGDSALYLCASSLAGRGYEQYFGPGTRLTVT.

The chain has TRBV7-9 and TRBJ2-1; the match to TRBD2 covers 8 bases. The germline V gene encodes CDR1 SEHNR and CDR2 FQNEAQ (reference sequence). The junction had 7 bases not matched to a gene; V was cut back by 1 base and J by 8 bases. CDR3 length: 15 amino acids. The CDR3 here is CASSLGGGPVDEQFF. CDR3 in DNA: TGTGCCAGCAGCTTAGGCGGGGGGCCCGTGGATGAGCAGTTCTTC.

This chain links TRBV28 with TRBJ2-6; D is undetermined. This CDR3 has 16 amino acids. Germline V gives CDR1 MDHEN, CDR2 SYDVKM. Trimming took 6 bases from V and 0 from J, leaving 12 bases between them. The CDR3: CASRPLHGSGANVLTF. CDR3 nucleotide sequence: TGTGCCAGCAGGCCCTTGCACGGCTCTGGGGCCAACGTCCTGACTTTC.

The chain has TRBV6-5 and TRBJ1-2; perhaps TRBD1 as D (6 bases). This CDR3 contains 13 residues. CDR1 and CDR2 (germline): MNHEY, SVGAGI. Deletions cut 7 bases from V and 4 bases from J, with 13 bases between. The chain's CDR3 is CASTRQAPYGYTF. The CDR3 DNA reads TGTGCCAGCACAAGACAGGCTCCCTATGGCTACACCTTC.

V and J are TRBV5-4 and TRBJ1-2; 7 bases are a match to TRBD1. V dropped 5 bases and J dropped 3; count of bases not matched to a gene: 7. Germline assignment: CDR1 SGHNT and CDR2 YYREEE (reference sequence). This CDR3 contains 14 residues. CDR3 region: CASRRIGQDYGYTF. The CDR3 coding sequence is TGTGCCAGCAGAAGAATAGGACAGGACTATGGCTACACCTTC.

This chain links TRBV5-5 with TRBJ2-7; D may be TRBD1 (6 bases). The CDR3 extends over 14 amino acids. Trimming left V 1 base short and J 4 bases short, with 12 bases between. CDR1 and CDR2 (germline): SGHKS, YYEKEE (reference sequence). The CDR3: CASSLFQGLYEQYF. The CDR3 nucleotides read TGTGCCAGCAGCTTGTTTCAGGGGCTATACGAGCAGTACTTC.

J is TRBJ1-1 and V is TRBV7-2, with D perhaps TRBD1 (6 bases). The CDR3 runs to 14 residues. Trimming shortened V by 9 bases and J by 1 base, and 15 bases separated the two germline ends. The germline CDR1 and CDR2 sequences are SGHTA and FQGNSA. CDR3 amino acids: CASLQGHANTEAFF. In DNA form, the CDR3 reads TGTGCCAGTCTACAGGGACATGCGAACACTGAAGCTTTCTTT.

In this sample, this clone turned up a few times. The rearrangement joins TRBV10-3 to TRBJ2-2; the match to TRBD2 covers 7 bases. The V segment lost 5 bases and the J segment 3 bases; nucleotides outside the gene matches: 6. Looked up from germline, CDR1 is ENHRY and CDR2 is SYGVKD. CDR3 size: 15 residues. CDR3 loop: CAISRRGDYTGELFF. The CDR3 DNA reads TGTGCCATCAGTAGACGGGGGGACTACACCGGGGAGCTGTTTTTT.

CDR3 amino acids: CASSLSGGTYNEQFF. The CDR3 region has the DNA TGTGCCAGCAGCCTTAGCGGGGGCACCTACAATGAGCAGTTCTTC. The chain employs TRBV7-2 and TRBJ2-1, with TRBD2 matching over 9 bases. With 5 bases clipped from V and 2 bases from J, the junction kept 4 bases outside the gene matches. CDR3 size: 15 residues. CDR1 and CDR2 from the germline V gene are SGHTA and FQGNSA.

V and J are TRBV19 and TRBJ1-2; weak D call: TRBD1 (6 bases). CDR3 size: 16 residues. CDR1 is LNHDA and CDR2 is SQIVND in the germline V gene (reference sequence). Trimming took 6 bases from V and 2 from J, leaving 19 bases between them. The CDR3 nucleotides read TGTGCCAGTAGGCGGACGACAGGTGGATGGAACTATGGCTACACCTTC. Translation: CASRRTTGGWNYGYTF.

The chain recombines TRBV18 with TRBJ2-1, with a possible D match to TRBD1 (6 bases). The CDR3 loop spans 16 amino acids. Germline lookup yields CDR1 KGHSH and CDR2 LQKENI. V lost 2 bases and J lost 4, with 15 bases in between. The CDR3 reads CASSPGRLGQYNEQFF. The CDR3 bases are TGTGCCAGCTCACCAGGGCGACTCGGACAGTACAATGAGCAGTTCTTC.

This clone was seen more than once but under ten times. This chain connects TRBV27 to TRBJ1-2; D unresolved. CDR1 MNHEY and CDR2 SMNVEV come from the germline V gene (reference sequence). The CDR3 loop spans 13 amino acids. The V gene lost 4 bases and the J gene lost 8 bases, with 14 bases spanning the gap. CDR3 bases: TGTGCCAGCAGTTCGTCGCGGGGTAGAGGCTACACCTTC. It encodes CASSSSRGRGYTF.

The V call is TRBV7-9, the J call TRBJ2-1; D uncertain. Germline assignment: CDR1 SEHNR and CDR2 FQNEAQ (reference sequence). This CDR3 comprises 14 residues. The V and J ends lost 7 bases and 3 bases respectively, with 13 bases between them. The DNA of the CDR3 is TGTGCCAGCAACGCCCAGGTCAACTACAATGAGCAGTTCTTC. Amino acid sequence: CASNAQVNYNEQFF.

This chain uses TRBV7-2 with TRBJ2-1, with 12 positions matching TRBD2. The germline V gene encodes CDR1 SGHTA and CDR2 FQGNSA. The CDR3 runs to 15 residues. V dropped 3 bases and J dropped 8; count of bases not matched to a gene: 5. This CDR3 reads CASSFGLAGGYEQFF. The CDR3 nucleotides read TGTGCCAGCAGCTTTGGGCTAGCGGGGGGGTATGAGCAGTTCTTC.

The chain is built from TRBV5-1 and TRBJ1-4; 8 bases fit TRBD1. CDR1 and CDR2 from the germline V gene are SGHRS and YFSETQ. The CDR3 loop spans 14 amino acids. V gave up 3 bases and J gave up 8 bases; unmatched junction bases: 6. The CDR3 DNA sequence: TGCGCCAGCAGCTCAGGGACAGGTAACGAAAAACTGTTTTTT. It yields the protein CASSSGTGNEKLFF.

J is TRBJ2-3 and V is TRBV19, with D possibly being TRBD2 (5 bases). The V gene's germline CDR1 is LNHDA and CDR2 SQIVND (reference sequence). The CDR3 length is 12 residues. Trimming took 6 bases from V and 5 from J, leaving 9 bases between them. As DNA, the CDR3 is TGTGCCAGTAGGAGCGGTTTAGATACGCAGTATTTT. Its protein is CASRSGLDTQYF. The whole variable domain, filled in from reference TRBV19 and TRBJ2-3, reads DGGITQSPKYLFRKEGQNVTLSCEQNLNHDAMYWYRQDPGQGLRLIYYSQIVNDFQKGDIAEGYSVSREKKESFPLTVTSAQKNPTAFYLCASRSGLDTQYFGPGTRLTVL.

The chain carries TRBV6-6 and TRBJ1-1; no reliable D call. The CDR3 runs to 13 residues. Germline V CDR1 and CDR2: MNHNY, SVGAGI (reference sequence). The V and J ends lost 6 bases and 0 bases respectively, with 8 bases between them. CDR3: CASSPQVNTEAFF. CDR3 nucleotide sequence: TGTGCCAGCAGCCCCCAGGTGAACACTGAAGCTTTCTTT.

This chain links TRBV27 with TRBJ2-5; 9 nucleotides agree with TRBD1. CDR3 size: 14 residues. From germline, CDR1 is MNHEY and CDR2 SMNVEV (reference sequence). The V gene end was trimmed by 3 bases and the J gene end by 4 bases; junction bases not matched to a gene: 3. The CDR3: CASSLDRGTETQYF. The CDR3 bases are TGTGCCAGCAGTTTGGACAGGGGAACAGAGACCCAGTACTTC.

V gene TRBV7-8 combines with J gene TRBJ2-2, with 8 nucleotides matching TRBD1. CDR3 length equals 16 residues. Germline lookup yields CDR1 SGHVS and CDR2 FQNEAQ. V lost 3 bases and J lost 2; bases outside the gene matches: 5. The CDR3 spells CASSFIGQGNTGELFF. The CDR3 region has the DNA TGTGCCAGCAGCTTTATTGGACAGGGAAACACCGGGGAGCTGTTTTTT.

The genes are TRBV2 and TRBJ2-1, with a possible D match to TRBD1 (6 bases). This CDR3 is 13 amino acids long. In germline, CDR1 is SNHLY, CDR2 FYNNEI. The V and J ends lost 7 bases and 5 bases respectively, with 12 bases between them. CDR3 protein: CASKTGTDNEQFF. CDR3 nucleotides: TGTGCCAGCAAAACAGGGACGGACAATGAGCAGTTCTTC.

The V and J genes are TRBV12-3 or TRBV12-4 and TRBJ2-7, with no clear D. The CDR3 covers 11 residues. Trimming cost V 6 bases and J 7 bases, with 10 bases left between them. The CDR3 region has the DNA TGTGCCAGCAGGGATCGCGGTGAGCAGTACTTC. This translates into CASRDRGEQYF.

The chain combines TRBV12-5 with TRBJ2-5, with 7 bases that match TRBD2. The CDR3 runs 13 residues. The germline CDR1 and CDR2 sequences are LGHNT and FRNRAP. The V segment lost 1 base and the J segment 4 bases; nucleotides outside the gene matches: 0. The CDR3 here is CASGLGGGETQYF. CDR3 coding DNA: TGTGCTAGTGGTTTGGGCGGGGGAGAGACCCAGTACTTC.

The chain couples TRBV7-6 to TRBJ1-4, with D perhaps TRBD1 (5 bases). From germline, CDR1 is SGHVS and CDR2 FNYEAQ. The V gene lost 2 bases and the J gene lost 8 bases, with 15 bases spanning the gap. CDR3 length: 15 amino acids. CDR3 residues: CASSLRLGPREKLFF. The DNA for the CDR3 is TGTGCCAGCAGCTTAAGGCTGGGGCCGAGGGAAAAACTGTTTTTT.

V is TRBV29-1 and J is TRBJ2-1, with 8 bases that match TRBD2. Germline CDR1 and CDR2: SQVTM and ANQGSEA. V was pared by 4 bases and J by 13 bases, with 9 bases of the junction left unmatched. The CDR3 length is 12 residues. Here the CDR3 DNA reads TGCAGCGTTGGCCACACGGGAGGGCCTCAGTTCTTC. Amino acids: CSVGHTGGPQFF.

The sample holds a few counts of this clone. Other DNA sequences in the sample encode the same CDR3. The V and J genes are TRBV30 and TRBJ1-5; 7 bases fit TRBD1. The CDR3 has 15 residues. The germline V gene has CDR1 GTSNPN and CDR2 SVGIG (reference sequence). Trimming took 3 bases from V and 1 from J; bases not matched to a gene: 6. The CDR3 region has the DNA TGTGCCTGGAGCCGGGACAGAGGAAGCAATCAGCCCCAGCATTTT. It encodes CAWSRDRGSNQPQHF.

This chain uses TRBV4-1 with TRBJ2-3; maybe TRBD1 (5 bases). The V gene's germline CDR1 is MGHRA and CDR2 YSYEKL. V lost 1 base and J lost 1, with 15 bases in between. CDR3 length equals 17 residues. CDR3 residues: CASSQVGSGSGTDTQYF. The CDR3 DNA reads as TGCGCCAGCAGCCAAGTAGGGTCAGGGTCTGGCACAGATACGCAGTATTTT.

The chain is built from TRBV27 and TRBJ1-1, with 8 bases aligning to TRBD1. Trimming cost V 5 bases and J 7 bases; bases outside gene matches: 6. Looked up from germline, CDR1 is MNHEY and CDR2 is SMNVEV (reference sequence). This CDR3 has 13 amino acids. In DNA, the CDR3 is TGTGCCAGCAGTCCGAGGACAGGGCTTGAAGCTTTCTTT. It codes for CASSPRTGLEAFF.